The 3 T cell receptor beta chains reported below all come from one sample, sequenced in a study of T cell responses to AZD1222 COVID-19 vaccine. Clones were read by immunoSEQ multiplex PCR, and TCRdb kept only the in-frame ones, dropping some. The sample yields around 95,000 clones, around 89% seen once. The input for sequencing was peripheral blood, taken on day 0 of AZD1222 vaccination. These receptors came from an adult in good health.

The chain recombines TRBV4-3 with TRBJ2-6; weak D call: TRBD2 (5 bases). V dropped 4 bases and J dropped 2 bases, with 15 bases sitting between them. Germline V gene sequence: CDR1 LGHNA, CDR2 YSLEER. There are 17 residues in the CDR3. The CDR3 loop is CASSPGRARTGANVLTF. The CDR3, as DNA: TGCGCCAGCAGCCCCGGGCGGGCCAGAACTGGGGCCAACGTCCTGACTTTC.

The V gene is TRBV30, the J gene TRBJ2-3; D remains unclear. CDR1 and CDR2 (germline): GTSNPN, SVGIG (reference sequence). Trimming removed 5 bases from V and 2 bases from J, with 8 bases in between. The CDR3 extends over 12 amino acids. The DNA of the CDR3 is TGTGCCTGGGGAACGACCACAGATACGCAGTATTTT. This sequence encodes CAWGTTTDTQYF.

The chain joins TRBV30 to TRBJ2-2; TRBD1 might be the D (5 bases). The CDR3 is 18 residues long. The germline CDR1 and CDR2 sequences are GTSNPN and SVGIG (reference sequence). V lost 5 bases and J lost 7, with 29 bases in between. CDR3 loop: CAWDRGTKYRRRGGELFF. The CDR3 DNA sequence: TGTGCCTGGGACAGAGGTACCAAATACCGAAGGAGAGGCGGGGAGCTGTTTTTT.